What follows is one T cell receptor (beta chain) and its context. The data were taken from a study of patients and donors after allogeneic stem cell transplantation. V lost 2 bases to trimming and J lost 0 bases, with 9 bases between them. Germline V gives CDR1 SGHNT, CDR2 YYREEE (reference sequence). CDR3 size: 15 residues. TCRdb reanalysed the RT-PCR reads using MiXCR and keeps one entry per CDR3 protein. The table lists about a million distinct CDR3 sequences, about 20% of them singletons. Sequenced: blood, either unsorted or a sorted T cell fraction (not recorded which). The clonotype originates from a human donor who was either an allogeneic HSCT recipient or a stem cell or donor lymphocyte infusion donor (not recorded which). It is not recorded whose cells these are; they may come from a transplant donor. This chain uses TRBV5-4 with TRBJ1-3; D unclear. The CDR3 protein is CASSFPGNSGNTIYF. CDR3 nucleotide sequence: TGTGCCAGCAGCTTTCCGGGAAACTCTGGAAACACCATATATTTT.